A single sample is the source of the 15 T cell receptor beta chains below, sequenced in a study of post-analysis software for immune sequencing data. Study conclusions and caveats: Four to six TRBV segments (TRBV5-6, TRBV5-1 and TRBV20-1 among them) occurred more frequently in patients than in controls.

Included in the TCR beta cDNA libraries were unique molecular identifiers. A single record per CDR3 protein comes from TCRdb applying MiXCR to the PCR reads. Among around 400,000 distinct CDR3 sequences listed, 30% to 45% were seen once. No antigens are known for them. Sequencing was done on a sample of blood. These TCRs come from a girl aged 10 to 17 with multiple sclerosis.

This chain uses TRBV10-3 with TRBJ2-7, with D possibly being TRBD1 (6 bases). Germline-derived CDR1 and CDR2 are ENHRY and SYGVKD. The V and J ends lost 7 bases and 0 bases respectively, with 13 bases between them. The CDR3 consists of 14 residues. CDR3: CAIMFATGSYEQYF. CDR3 sequence (DNA): TGTGCCATCATGTTTGCGACAGGCTCCTACGAGCAGTACTTC.

This clonotype was counted a few times. The gene calls are TRBV5-6 and TRBJ1-2; 7 positions agree with TRBD1. This CDR3 has 15 amino acids. The germline V gene has CDR1 SGHDT and CDR2 YYEEEE. Trimming cost V 4 bases and J 4 bases; bases outside gene matches: 10. CDR3 region: CASSPTGVISYGYTF. The CDR3 DNA reads TGTGCCAGCAGCCCCACAGGGGTAATAAGCTATGGCTACACCTTC.

This clonotype was seen a few times. This chain connects TRBV6-2 or TRBV6-3 to TRBJ2-7, with 7 bases identical to TRBD2. The CDR3 spans 15 residues. Germline trimming cut 7 bases from V and 0 bases from J; bases unmatched to any gene: 9. The V gene's germline CDR1 is MNHEY and CDR2 SVGEGT. Written as DNA, the CDR3 is TGTGCCAGCACTAGGGACTACCGAAGCTCCTACGAGCAGTACTTC. Amino acid sequence: CASTRDYRSSYEQYF.

There are a few counts of this clonotype. V and J are TRBV27 and TRBJ2-2; no clear D gene. There are 15 residues in the CDR3. CDR1 and CDR2 (germline): MNHEY, SMNVEV (reference sequence). The V gene lost 8 bases and the J gene lost 4 bases, with 17 bases spanning the gap. The CDR3 coding sequence is TGTGCCAGCTGTGAGGTCGGCAGTCTCACCGGGGAGCTGTTTTTT. Amino acid sequence: CASCEVGSLTGELFF.

The V call is TRBV24-1, the J call TRBJ2-5, with 9 bases lining up with TRBD1. The J call is in doubt because the DNA end fits TRBJ2-7 better. The CDR3 is made up of 14 amino acids. The germline V gene has CDR1 KGHDR and CDR2 SFDVKD. The CDR3 DNA reads TGTGCCACCAGCCGGGACAGGGAACGTGACGAGCAGTACTTC. Its protein is CATSRDRERDEQYF.

This clonotype has only a few counts. The chain carries TRBV12-3 or TRBV12-4 and TRBJ2-3; 11 bases line up with TRBD2. V trimming: 7 bases; J trimming: 7 bases; junction bases outside the gene matches: 10. This CDR3 is 15 amino acids long. For the CDR3, the DNA is TGTGCCAGCATCCCCGGGACTAGCGGTCCATATACGCAGTATTTT. It specifies CASIPGTSGPYTQYF.

The chain employs TRBV3-1 and TRBJ2-3; TRBD2 agrees at 9 bases. CDR1 LGHDT and CDR2 YNNKEL come from the germline V gene (reference sequence). This CDR3 is 18 amino acids long. The V segment lost 3 bases and the J segment 3 bases; nucleotides outside the gene matches: 13. The DNA of the CDR3 is TGTGCCAGCAGCCAGCCCGTCGGGGGCGGGGGGGCGACAGATACGCAGTATTTT. Its translation: CASSQPVGGGGATDTQYF.

The V and J genes are TRBV27 and TRBJ1-5; tentative D call: TRBD1 (5 bases). Trimming pared 6 bases from V and 2 bases from J, leaving 17 bases between. This CDR3 contains 16 residues. CDR1 is MNHEY and CDR2 is SMNVEV in the germline V gene (reference sequence). The CDR3 reads CASRARPGDGNQPQHF. As DNA, the CDR3 is TGTGCCAGCAGGGCCCGTCCGGGGGATGGCAATCAGCCCCAGCATTTT.

The table lists this clonotype with many counts. The chain joins TRBV6-5 to TRBJ2-4, with unresolved D. CDR3 size: 15 residues. V lost 2 bases and J 5 bases, leaving 13 bases between the germline ends. CDR1 is MNHEY, CDR2 SVGAGI, per germline. CDR3 nucleotides: TGTGCCAGCAGTTACGGGCGAGCCAAACAAAACATTCAGTACTTC. Amino acid sequence: CASSYGRAKQNIQYF.

At least ten counts were recorded for this clonotype. This chain joins TRBV5-1 and TRBJ2-1; 9 bases agree with TRBD1. The CDR3 length is 16 residues. V was clipped by 0 bases and J by 3 bases; unmatched bases: 4. Germline V gene data show CDR1 as SGHRS and CDR2 as YFSETQ. The DNA for the CDR3 is TGCGCCAGCAGCTTGGAGGGACAGGGCGGCTACAATGAGCAGTTCTTC. Translated, it gives CASSLEGQGGYNEQFF.

This clonotype was recorded a few times. The CDR3 reads CASSVDRGPYEQYF. The CDR3 bases are TGTGCCAGCAGTGTGGACAGGGGGCCCTACGAGCAGTACTTC. The V gene is TRBV12-3 or TRBV12-4, the J gene TRBJ2-7; 11 bases are shared with TRBD1. The CDR3 is 14 amino acids. The junction had 2 bases not matched to a gene; V was cut back by 5 bases and J by 2 bases.

The chain employs TRBV7-2 and TRBJ2-2; D unclear. CDR3 size: 14 residues. Germline V gene lookup returns CDR1 SGHTA and CDR2 FQGNSA. Trimming cost V 3 bases and J 6 bases, with 11 bases left between them. This CDR3 reads CASSLVRTSGELFF. As DNA, the CDR3 is TGTGCCAGCAGCTTGGTCAGGACCTCCGGGGAGCTGTTTTTT.

This clonotype appeared a few times. The gene calls are TRBV4-3 and TRBJ2-7, with 10 nucleotides matching TRBD1. The CDR3 consists of 15 residues. The ends lost 2 bases at V and 5 bases at J; junction bases unmatched: 6. Germline CDR1 LGHNA, CDR2 YSLEER. The CDR3 DNA reads as TGCGCCAGCAGCCAACAGACAGGGGGCTGGAACGAGCAGTACTTC. Its protein product is CASSQQTGGWNEQYF.

This clonotype appeared once. One end of the junction does not line up with germline, which may come from a read error. This chain links TRBV12-3 or TRBV12-4 with TRBJ2-3; 7 bases are a match to TRBD2. This CDR3 is 14 amino acids long. The CDR3 sequence is CASSFLTSADAQYF. DNA for the CDR3: TGTGCCAGCAGTTTCTTAACTAGCGCAGATGCGCAGTATTTT.

This clonotype has ten or more counts. V usage is TRBV6-6 and J usage is TRBJ2-5; a possible D gene is TRBD2 (7 bases). Germline V gene data show CDR1 as MNHNY and CDR2 as SVGAGI (reference sequence). The CDR3 is 17 residues long. V lost 0 bases, J lost 1 base, and 15 bases lay in between. CDR3: CASSYSKGGGRQETQYF. For the CDR3, the DNA is TGTGCCAGCAGTTACTCGAAGGGCGGGGGCCGCCAAGAGACCCAGTACTTC.